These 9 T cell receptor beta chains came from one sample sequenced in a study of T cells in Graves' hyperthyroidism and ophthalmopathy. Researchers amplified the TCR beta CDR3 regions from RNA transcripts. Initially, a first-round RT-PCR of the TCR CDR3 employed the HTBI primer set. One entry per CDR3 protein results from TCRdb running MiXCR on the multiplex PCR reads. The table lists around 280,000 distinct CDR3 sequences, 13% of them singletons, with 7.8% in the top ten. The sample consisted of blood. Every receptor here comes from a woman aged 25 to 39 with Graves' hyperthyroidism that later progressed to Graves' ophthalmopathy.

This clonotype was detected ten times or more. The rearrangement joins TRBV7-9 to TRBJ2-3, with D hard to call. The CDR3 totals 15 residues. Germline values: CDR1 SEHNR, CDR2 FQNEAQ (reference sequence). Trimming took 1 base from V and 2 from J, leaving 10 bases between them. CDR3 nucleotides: TGTGCCAGCAGCTTAGATAGGGTGGACACAGATACGCAGTATTTT. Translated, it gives CASSLDRVDTDTQYF.

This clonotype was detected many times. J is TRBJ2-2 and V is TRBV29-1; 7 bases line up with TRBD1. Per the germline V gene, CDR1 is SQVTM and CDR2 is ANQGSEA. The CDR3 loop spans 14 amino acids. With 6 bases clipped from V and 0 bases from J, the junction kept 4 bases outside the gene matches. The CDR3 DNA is TGCAGCGTGGGACAGACTGCGAACACCGGGGAGCTGTTTTTT. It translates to CSVGQTANTGELFF.

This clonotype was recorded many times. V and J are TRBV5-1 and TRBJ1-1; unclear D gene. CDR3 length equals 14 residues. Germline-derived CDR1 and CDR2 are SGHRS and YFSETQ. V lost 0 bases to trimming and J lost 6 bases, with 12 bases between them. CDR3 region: CASSLVLGIAEAFF. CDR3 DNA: TGCGCCAGCAGCTTGGTATTGGGTATTGCTGAAGCTTTCTTT.

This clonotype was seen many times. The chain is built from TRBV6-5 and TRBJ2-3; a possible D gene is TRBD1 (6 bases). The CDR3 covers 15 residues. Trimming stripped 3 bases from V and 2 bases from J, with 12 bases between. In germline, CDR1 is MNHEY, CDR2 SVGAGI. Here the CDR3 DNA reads TGTGCCAGCAGTTATACAGGGCTTATCACAGATACGCAGTATTTT. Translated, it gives CASSYTGLITDTQYF.

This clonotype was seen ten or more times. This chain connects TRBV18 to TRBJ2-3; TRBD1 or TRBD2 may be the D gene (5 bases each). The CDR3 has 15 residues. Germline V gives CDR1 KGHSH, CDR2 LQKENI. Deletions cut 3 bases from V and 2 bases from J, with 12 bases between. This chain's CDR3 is CASSPEGRATDTQYF. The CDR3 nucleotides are TGTGCCAGCTCACCTGAGGGGCGAGCCACAGATACGCAGTATTTT.

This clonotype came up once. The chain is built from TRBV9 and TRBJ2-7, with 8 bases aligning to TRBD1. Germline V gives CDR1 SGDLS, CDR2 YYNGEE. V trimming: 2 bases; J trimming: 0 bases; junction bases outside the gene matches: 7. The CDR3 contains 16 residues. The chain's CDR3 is CASSVGTGDISYEQYF. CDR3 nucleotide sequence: TGTGCCAGCAGCGTGGGGACAGGCGACATCTCCTACGAGCAGTACTTC.

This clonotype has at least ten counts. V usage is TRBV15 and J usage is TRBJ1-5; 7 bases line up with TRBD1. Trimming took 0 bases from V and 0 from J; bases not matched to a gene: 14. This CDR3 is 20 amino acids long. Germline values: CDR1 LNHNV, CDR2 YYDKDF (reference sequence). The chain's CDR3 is CATSRDPILEGAYSNQPQHF. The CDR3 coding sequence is TGTGCCACCAGCAGAGATCCCATTTTGGAGGGGGCTTATAGCAATCAGCCCCAGCATTTT.

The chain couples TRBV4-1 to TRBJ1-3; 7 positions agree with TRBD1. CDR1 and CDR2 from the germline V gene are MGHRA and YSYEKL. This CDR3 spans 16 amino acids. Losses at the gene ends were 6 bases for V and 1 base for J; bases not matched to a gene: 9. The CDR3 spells CASRGRGPASGNTIYF. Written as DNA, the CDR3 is TGCGCCAGCAGGGGGAGGGGGCCGGCATCTGGAAACACCATATATTTT.

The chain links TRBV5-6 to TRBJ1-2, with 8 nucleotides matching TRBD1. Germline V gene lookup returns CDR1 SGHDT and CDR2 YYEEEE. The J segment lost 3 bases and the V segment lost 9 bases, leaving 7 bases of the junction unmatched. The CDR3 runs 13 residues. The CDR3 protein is CATGRGRDYGYTF. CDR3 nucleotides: TGTGCCACTGGCAGGGGGCGCGACTATGGCTACACCTTC.